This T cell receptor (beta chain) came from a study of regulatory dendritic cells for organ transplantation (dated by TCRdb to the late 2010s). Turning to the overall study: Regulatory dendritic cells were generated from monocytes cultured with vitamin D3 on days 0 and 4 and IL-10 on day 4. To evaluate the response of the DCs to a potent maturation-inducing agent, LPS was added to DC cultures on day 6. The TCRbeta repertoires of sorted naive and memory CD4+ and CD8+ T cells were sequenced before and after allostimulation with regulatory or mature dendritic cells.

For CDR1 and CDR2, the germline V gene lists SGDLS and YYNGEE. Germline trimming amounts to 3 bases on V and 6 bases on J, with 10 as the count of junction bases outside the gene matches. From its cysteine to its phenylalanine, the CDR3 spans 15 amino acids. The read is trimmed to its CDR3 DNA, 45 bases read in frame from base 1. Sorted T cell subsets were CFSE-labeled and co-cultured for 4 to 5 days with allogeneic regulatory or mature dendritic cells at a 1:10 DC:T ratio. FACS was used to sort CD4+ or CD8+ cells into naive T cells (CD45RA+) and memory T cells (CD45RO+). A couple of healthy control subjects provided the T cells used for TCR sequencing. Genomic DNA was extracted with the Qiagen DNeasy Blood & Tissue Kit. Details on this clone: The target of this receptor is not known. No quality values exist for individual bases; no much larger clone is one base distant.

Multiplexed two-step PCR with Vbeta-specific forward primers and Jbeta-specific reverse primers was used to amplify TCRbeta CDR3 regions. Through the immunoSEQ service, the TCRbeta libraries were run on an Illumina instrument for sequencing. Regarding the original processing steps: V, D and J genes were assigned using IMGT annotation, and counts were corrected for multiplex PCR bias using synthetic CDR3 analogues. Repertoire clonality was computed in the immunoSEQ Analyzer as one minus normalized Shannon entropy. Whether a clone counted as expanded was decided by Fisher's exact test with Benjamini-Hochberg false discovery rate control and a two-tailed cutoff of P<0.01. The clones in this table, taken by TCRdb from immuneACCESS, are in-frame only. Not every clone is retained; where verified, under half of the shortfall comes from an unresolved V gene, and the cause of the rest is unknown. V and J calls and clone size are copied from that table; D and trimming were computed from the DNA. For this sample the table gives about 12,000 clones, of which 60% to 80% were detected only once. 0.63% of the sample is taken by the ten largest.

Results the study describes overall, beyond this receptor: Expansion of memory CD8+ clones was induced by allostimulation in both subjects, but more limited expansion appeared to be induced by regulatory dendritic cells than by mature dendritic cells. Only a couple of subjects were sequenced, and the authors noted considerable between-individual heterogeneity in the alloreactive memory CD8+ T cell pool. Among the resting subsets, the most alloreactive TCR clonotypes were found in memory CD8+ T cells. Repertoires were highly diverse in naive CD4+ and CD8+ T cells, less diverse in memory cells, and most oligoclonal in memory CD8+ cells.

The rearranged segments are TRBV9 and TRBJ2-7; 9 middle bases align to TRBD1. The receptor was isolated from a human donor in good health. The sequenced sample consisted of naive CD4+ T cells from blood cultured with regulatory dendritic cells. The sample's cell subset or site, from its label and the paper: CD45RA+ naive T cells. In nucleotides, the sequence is TGTGCCAGCAGCGAGGGACAGGGCGATCTGTCCGAGCAGTACTTC. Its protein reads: CASSEGQGDLSEQYF.